This TCR beta chain was retrieved from a study of blood T cells in healthy people across ages. About the study: Capture via template switching afforded approximately one barcoded beta molecule per two T cells. Study conclusions and caveats: Diversity estimates from one million T cells were considered underestimates.

Of note for this clonotype: Its antigen remains unidentified.

Sample-barcoded 5' priming and a J-beta primer mix drove a second PCR of 7 to 11 cycles. A tag from a template-switch adaptor with 12 random nucleotides marked each cDNA molecule. A single record per CDR3 protein comes from TCRdb applying MiXCR to the 5' RACE reads. The sample gives approximately 800,000 distinct CDR3 sequences, roughly three fifths of which show up once; around 25% is in the top ten. CDR3 length: 15 amino acids. CDR1 and CDR2 from the germline V gene are SEHNR and FQNEAQ (reference sequence). The ends lost 5 bases at V and 1 base at J; junction bases unmatched: 5. Peripheral blood samples of around 9.3 milliliters were drawn from each donor.

Sequencing was performed on blood. This TCR was sampled from a man aged 35-49 years in good health. V and J are TRBV7-9 and TRBJ1-5; TRBD1 matches at 7 bases. The DNA for the CDR3 is TGTGCCAGCAGCACGAACAGGGGAAGCAATCAGCCCCAGCATTTT. Translation gives CASSTNRGSNQPQHF.